Following are 3 T cell receptor beta chains from one sample sequenced in a study of Graves' ophthalmopathy and Graves' hyperthyroidism. Scientists amplified the TCR beta CDR3 regions from RNA transcripts. The first round was an RT-PCR with HTBI primers, and the second round was a multiplex PCR. MiXCR was run by TCRdb on the multiplex PCR reads, yielding one entry per CDR3 protein. The sample has approximately 700,000 distinct CDR3 sequences, about two fifths seen once. Specimen: peripheral blood. The receptor set was obtained from an adult man with Graves' ophthalmopathy.

The rearrangement uses TRBV9 and TRBJ2-7; tentative D call: TRBD2 (6 bases). Between the trimmed V and J ends, which lost 2 bases and 2 bases, there was a span of 14 bases. This CDR3 comprises 15 residues. CDR1 and CDR2 (germline): SGDLS, YYNGEE. For the CDR3, the DNA is TGTGCCAGCAGCGTCGGGACTTCGAAAGCCTACGAGCAGTACTTC. Protein product: CASSVGTSKAYEQYF.

Turning to this clonotype: A single base separates this from a much larger clone, so it may be a read error. The rearrangement links TRBV7-9 to TRBJ2-5, with 10 bases matching TRBD1. Gene TRBJ2-7 matches the end of the DNA better, so the J call may be wrong. The CDR3 covers 14 residues. In germline, CDR1 is SEHNR, CDR2 FQNEAQ (reference sequence). In DNA form, the CDR3 reads TGTGCCAGCAGCTTGGGGACAGGGGCGGACGAGCAGTACTTC. Translating gives CASSLGTGADEQYF.

There are many counts of this clonotype. The chain couples TRBV12-3 or TRBV12-4 to TRBJ2-7; D is undetermined. The CDR3 spans 14 residues. V dropped 8 bases and J dropped 0 bases, with 14 bases sitting between them. As DNA, the CDR3 is TGTGCCAGCGGTAGAGACTGGGCCTCCTACGAGCAGTACTTC. Protein sequence: CASGRDWASYEQYF.